These 10 T cell receptor beta chains were sequenced from one sample in a study of cytotoxic CD8 clonotypes in ibrutinib-treated CLL. Some clones are missing from TCRdb's copy, which holds only in-frame ones; the method was immunoSEQ multiplex PCR. The table has hundreds of thousands of clones, around 70% seen once. The specimen comprised PBMCs, sampled after 24 months of ibrutinib treatment. Receptors originate from a human donor with chronic lymphocytic leukemia.

This chain uses TRBV10-3 with TRBJ2-7; 12 nucleotides match TRBD2. The length of the CDR3 is 15 residues. Trimming removed 7 bases from V and 1 base from J; junction bases left unmatched: 5. Per the germline V gene, CDR1 is ENHRY and CDR2 is SYGVKD. CDR3 coding DNA: TGTGCCATCAAAGGGACTAGCGGGCGATCCTACGAGCAGTACTTC. Translating gives CAIKGTSGRSYEQYF.

This chain joins TRBV4-1 and TRBJ1-3, with D perhaps matching TRBD1 (6 bases). Trimming took off 4 bases at V and 0 bases at J, with 13 bases between the two ends. This CDR3 comprises 16 residues. The germline gives CDR1 MGHRA, CDR2 YSYEKL. The CDR3 DNA reads as TGCGCCAGCAGCCCTGCCGCAGGGGACTCTGGAAACACCATATATTTT. It is translated as CASSPAAGDSGNTIYF.

The V and J genes are TRBV5-8 and TRBJ2-5, with D tentatively TRBD1 (6 bases). V gave up 0 bases and J gave up 5 bases, with 20 bases separating them. Germline CDR1 SGHTS, CDR2 YDEGEE. The CDR3 spans 17 residues. The CDR3 is CASSLGGKTGRRETQYF. CDR3 sequence (DNA): TGTGCCAGCAGCTTGGGGGGAAAGACAGGACGCCGTGAGACCCAGTACTTC. Looking up the rest from reference TRBV5-8 and TRBJ2-5 gives the full variable domain: EAGVTQSPTHLIKTRGQQATLRCSPISGHTSVYWYQQALGLGLQFLLWYDEGEERNRGNFPPRFSGRQFPNYSSELNVNALELEDSALYLCASSLGGKTGRRETQYFGPGTRLLVL.

The chain recombines TRBV19 with TRBJ2-3; weak D call: TRBD1 (6 bases). The CDR3 is 16 residues long. CDR1 and CDR2 from the germline V gene are LNHDA and SQIVND (reference sequence). Deletions cut 5 bases from V and 5 bases from J, with 20 bases between. CDR3 loop: CASSDRRDIREDTQYF. The DNA for the CDR3 is TGTGCCAGTAGTGACAGGAGAGACATAAGAGAAGATACGCAGTATTTT. Complete variable domain (other parts from reference TRBV19 and TRBJ2-3): DGGITQSPKYLFRKEGQNVTLSCEQNLNHDAMYWYRQDPGQGLRLIYYSQIVNDFQKGDIAEGYSVSREKKESFPLTVTSAQKNPTAFYLCASSDRRDIREDTQYFGPGTRLTVL.

This chain connects TRBV9 to TRBJ2-5; D ambiguous. With 0 bases removed from V and 5 bases from J, the gap between germline ends came to 8 bases. CDR1 is SGDLS and CDR2 is YYNGEE in the germline V gene. The CDR3 totals 13 residues. DNA for the CDR3: TGTGCCAGCAGCGTAGGGTTCGTCGAGACCCAGTACTTC. It translates to CASSVGFVETQYF.

The chain links TRBV5-1 to TRBJ1-3; the D is unclear. This CDR3 is built from 20 residues. V gave up 4 bases and J gave up 0 bases, with 26 bases separating them. Germline V gene data show CDR1 as SGHRS and CDR2 as YFSETQ. As DNA, the CDR3 is TGCGCCAGCAGCCCAGATGGAGGGATAGGACTCATTGGCTCTGGAAACACCATATATTTT. It specifies CASSPDGGIGLIGSGNTIYF. Combining the CDR3 with reference TRBV5-1 and TRBJ1-3 gives the whole variable domain KAGVTQTPRYLIKTRGQQVTLSCSPISGHRSVSWYQQTPGQGLQFLFEYFSETQRNKGNFPGRFSGRQFSNSRSEMNVSTLELGDSALYLCASSPDGGIGLIGSGNTIYFGEGSWLTVV.

This clone was seen a few times. The chain joins TRBV6-5 to TRBJ1-3; no reliable D call. The CDR3 runs 14 residues. V shed 4 bases and J shed 4 bases, with 11 bases lying between them. CDR1 and CDR2 (germline): MNHEY, SVGAGI. In DNA, the CDR3 is TGTGCCAGCAGTTCCCCGGGAACAGGAAACACCATATATTTT. Translation: CASSSPGTGNTIYF.

V is TRBV7-6 and J is TRBJ2-3, with D unclear. The germline V and J ends were trimmed by 1 base and 5 bases, with 10 bases remaining between them. CDR1 and CDR2 (germline): SGHVS, FNYEAQ. The CDR3 totals 14 residues. The CDR3 reads CASSLGPTRDTQYF. In DNA form, the CDR3 reads TGTGCCAGCAGCTTAGGACCGACCAGAGATACGCAGTATTTT.

Comments on this clone: Other DNA variants within this sample encode the same CDR3. V and J are TRBV7-9 and TRBJ1-4, with TRBD1 matching 10 bases. The CDR3 is 17 residues long. Per the germline V gene, CDR1 is SEHNR and CDR2 is FQNEAQ (reference sequence). The junction had 6 bases not matched to a gene; V was cut back by 4 bases and J by 1 base. The CDR3 sequence is CASSSRRDRGTNEKLFF. CDR3 in DNA: TGTGCCAGCAGCTCCAGGAGGGACAGGGGAACTAATGAAAAACTGTTTTTT.

The rearrangement links TRBV23-1 to TRBJ2-7, with 7 positions matching TRBD2. TRBV23-1 is an open reading frame, and its role is uncertain. The CDR3 length is 18 residues. V gave up 6 bases and J gave up 5 bases; unmatched junction bases: 22. In DNA, the CDR3 is TGCGCCAGCAGACCTCCCGGGATAGATATACGAGCGGGAAACGAGCAGTACTTC. Amino acid sequence: CASRPPGIDIRAGNEQYF.